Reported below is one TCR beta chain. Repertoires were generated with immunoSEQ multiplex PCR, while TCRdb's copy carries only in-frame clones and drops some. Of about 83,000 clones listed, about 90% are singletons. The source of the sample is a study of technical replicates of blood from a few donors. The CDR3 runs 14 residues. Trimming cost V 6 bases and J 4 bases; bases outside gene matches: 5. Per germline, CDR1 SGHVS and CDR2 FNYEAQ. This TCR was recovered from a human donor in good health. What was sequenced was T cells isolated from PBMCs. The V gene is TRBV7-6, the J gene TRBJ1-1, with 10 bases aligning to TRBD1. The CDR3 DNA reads TGTGCCAGCAGTTACCGACAGGGGGCCACTGAAGCTTTCTTT. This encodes CASSYRQGATEAFF.